Listed below are T cell receptor beta chains from one sample, sequenced in a study of blood T cell repertoires in COVID-19. Profiled with immunoSEQ multiplex PCR; TCRdb holds only in-frame clones, not every one. The sample includes around 50,000 clones, 75% to 90% seen only once; the top ten take about 3.2%. The sequencing sample was made of peripheral blood. The receptors come from a human donor in a cohort sampled during active COVID-19. Both conserved end residues are part of each CDR3. D genes are given only for firm matches. Rows give clone size only sometimes, using once, few, many, or a class for an expanded clone.

-	TRBJ2-3	-	TRBV5-1	CASRSVGVGSDTQYF	TGCGCCAGCAGGAGTGTCGGGGTGGGGTCAGATACGCAGTATTTT
-	TRBJ2-5	TRBD2	TRBV2	CASRTSGGETQYF	TGTGCCAGCAGGACTAGCGGTGGAGAGACCCAGTACTTC
-	TRBJ2-1	TRBD1	TRBV19	CASSIIGTGVGHEQFF	TGTGCCAGTAGTATAATCGGGACAGGGGTAGGGCATGAGCAGTTCTTC
once	TRBJ2-7	-	TRBV7-3	CASSVSRAGEQYF	TGTGCCAGCAGCGTTAGTAGGGCGGGCGAGCAGTACTTC
-	TRBJ2-3	-	TRBV29-1	CSVVETDTQYF	TGCAGCGTAGTTGAGACAGATACGCAGTATTTT
-	TRBJ1-2	-	TRBV30	CAWRVLWGYTF	TGTGCCTGGAGGGTACTGTGGGGCTACACCTTC
-	TRBJ2-3	-	TRBV7-2	CASSSGSRFRGGTQYF	TGTGCCAGCAGCTCAGGGAGCCGGTTCCGGGGAGGTACGCAGTATTTT
once	TRBJ2-5	-	TRBV5-1	CASSLAGDWGTQYF	TGCGCCAGCAGCTTGGCGGGGGACTGGGGGACCCAGTACTTC
few	TRBJ2-7	-	TRBV20-1	CSATTGGEQYF	TGCAGTGCTACTACAGGAGGGGAGCAGTACTTC
-	TRBJ2-7	TRBD1	TRBV6-6	CASSPRQGAAYEQYF	TGTGCCAGCAGTCCACGACAGGGGGCGGCCTACGAGCAGTACTTC
-	TRBJ1-5	-	TRBV6-2/TRBV6-3	CASSPRSNQPQHF	TGTGCCAGCAGTCCCCGGAGCAATCAGCCCCAGCATTTT
once	TRBJ1-3	-	TRBV3-1/TRBV3-2	CASSPTGAAGNTIYF	TGTGCCAGCAGCCCGACTGGGGCAGCTGGAAACACCATATATTTT
-	TRBJ1-6	TRBD1	TRBV6-6	CASSYLVRSGGSPLHF	TGTGCCAGCAGTTATCTAGTTCGGTCAGGGGGGTCACCCCTCCACTTT
-	TRBJ2-5	TRBD2	TRBV18	CASSPSGGAAETQYF	TGTGCCAGCTCACCCAGCGGGGGGGCCGCGGAGACCCAGTACTTC
-	TRBJ2-1	TRBD1	TRBV24-1	CATSAAGTGGFYNEQFF	TGTGCCACCAGTGCCGCCGGGACAGGGGGCTTCTACAATGAGCAGTTCTTC
-	TRBJ1-2	TRBD1	TRBV7-2	CASSLDLDGTGSYGYTF	TGTGCCAGCAGCTTAGATCTTGACGGGACAGGGTCCTATGGCTACACCTTC
few	TRBJ1-4	TRBD1	TRBV6-5	CASNRPTGGVEKLFF	TGTGCCAGCAACCGTCCGACAGGGGGCGTAGAAAAACTGTTTTTT
once	TRBJ2-1	-	TRBV4-2	CASSRSSGGTTYNEQFF	TGTGCCAGCAGCCGATCTTCCGGCGGGACGACGTACAATGAGCAGTTCTTC
once	TRBJ2-1	TRBD2	TRBV19	CASTVELAGYNEQFF	TGTGCCAGTACAGTCGAGCTAGCGGGTTACAATGAGCAGTTCTTC
-	TRBJ2-1	TRBD1	TRBV9	CASSGGTGTNNEQFF	TGTGCCAGCAGCGGGGGGACAGGGACAAACAATGAGCAGTTCTTC
once	TRBJ2-3	TRBD1	TRBV2	CASKRQGPNTDTQYF	TGTGCCAGCAAGAGACAGGGGCCTAACACAGATACGCAGTATTTT
-	TRBJ2-1	TRBD2	TRBV30	CAWSVGLAGGAYEQFF	TGTGCCTGGAGTGTAGGACTAGCGGGGGGGGCGTATGAGCAGTTCTTC